This TCR beta chain was captured by sequencing in a study of blood T cell repertoires in COVID-19. Study overall: Material from acute and convalescent COVID-19 was sourced from the United States, Italy and Spain.

This clone was found once. Germline V gene sequence: CDR1 LGHNA, CDR2 YSLEER. The germline V and J ends were trimmed by 4 bases and 7 bases, with 13 bases remaining between them. This CDR3 spans 13 amino acids. Sequenced by immunoSEQ multiplex PCR; TCRdb stores in-frame clones only, minus some. The sample has about 170,000 clones, approximately 87% seen once. The specimen was peripheral blood. The genes are TRBV4-3 and TRBJ1-1; D is undetermined. This receptor was taken from a woman between 55 and 75 years old with COVID-19, enrolled during active disease. This chain's CDR3 is CASSLRGKGEAFF. In DNA, the CDR3 is TGCGCCAGCAGCCTGAGAGGGAAAGGTGAAGCTTTCTTT.